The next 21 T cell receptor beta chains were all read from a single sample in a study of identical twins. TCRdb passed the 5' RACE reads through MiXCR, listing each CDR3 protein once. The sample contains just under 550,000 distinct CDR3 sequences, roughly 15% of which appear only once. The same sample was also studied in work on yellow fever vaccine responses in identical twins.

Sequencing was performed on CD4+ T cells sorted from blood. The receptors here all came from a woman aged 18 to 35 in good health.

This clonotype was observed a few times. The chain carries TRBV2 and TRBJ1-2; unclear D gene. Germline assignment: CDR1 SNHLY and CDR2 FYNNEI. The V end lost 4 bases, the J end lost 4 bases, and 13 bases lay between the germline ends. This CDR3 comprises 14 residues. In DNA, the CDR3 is TGTGCCAGCAGTGTTACGGGTTCTACCTATGGCTACACCTTC. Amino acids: CASSVTGSTYGYTF. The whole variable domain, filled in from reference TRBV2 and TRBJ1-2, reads EPEVTQTPSHQVTQMGQEVILRCVPISNHLYFYWYRQILGQKVEFLVSFYNNEISEKSEIFDDQFSVERPDGSNFTLKIRSTKLEDSAMYFCASSVTGSTYGYTFGSGTRLTVV.

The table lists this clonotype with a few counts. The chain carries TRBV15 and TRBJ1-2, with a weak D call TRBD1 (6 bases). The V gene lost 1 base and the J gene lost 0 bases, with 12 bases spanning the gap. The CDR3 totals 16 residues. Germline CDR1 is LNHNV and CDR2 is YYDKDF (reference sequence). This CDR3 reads CATSRVGGLANYGYTF. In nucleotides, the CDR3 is TGTGCCACCAGCAGAGTTGGGGGGCTAGCTAACTATGGCTACACCTTC. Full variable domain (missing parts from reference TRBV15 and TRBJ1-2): DAMVIQNPRYQVTQFGKPVTLSCSQTLNHNVMYWYQQKSSQAPKLLFHYYDKDFNNEADTPDNFQSRRPNTSFCFLDIRSPGLGDTAMYLCATSRVGGLANYGYTFGSGTRLTVV.

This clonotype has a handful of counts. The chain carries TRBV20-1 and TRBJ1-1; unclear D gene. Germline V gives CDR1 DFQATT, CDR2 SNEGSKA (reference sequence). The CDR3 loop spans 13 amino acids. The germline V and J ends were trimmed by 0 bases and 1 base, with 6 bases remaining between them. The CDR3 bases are TGCAGTGCTAGAGATTTACCGAACACTGAAGCTTTCTTT. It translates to CSARDLPNTEAFF.

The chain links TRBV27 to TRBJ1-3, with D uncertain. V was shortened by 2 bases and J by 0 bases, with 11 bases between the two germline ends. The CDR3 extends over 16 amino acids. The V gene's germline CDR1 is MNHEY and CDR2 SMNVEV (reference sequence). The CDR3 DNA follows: TGTGCCAGCAGTTTAGGGCCCCTCTACTCTGGAAACACCATATATTTT. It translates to CASSLGPLYSGNTIYF.

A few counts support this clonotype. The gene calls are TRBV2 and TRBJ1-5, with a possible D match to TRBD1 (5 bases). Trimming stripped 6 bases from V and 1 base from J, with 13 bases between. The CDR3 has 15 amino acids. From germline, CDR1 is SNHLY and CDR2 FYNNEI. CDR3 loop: CASRKGLGSNQPQHF. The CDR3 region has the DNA TGTGCCAGCAGAAAGGGGCTGGGAAGCAATCAGCCCCAGCATTTT.

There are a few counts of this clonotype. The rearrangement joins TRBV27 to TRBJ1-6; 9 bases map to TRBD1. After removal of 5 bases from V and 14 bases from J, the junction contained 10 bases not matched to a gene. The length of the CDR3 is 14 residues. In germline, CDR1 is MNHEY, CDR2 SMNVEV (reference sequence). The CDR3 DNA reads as TGTGCCAGCAGTACTACAGGGGGCGCAGGCACCCTCCACTTT. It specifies CASSTTGGAGTLHF.

The CDR3 region is CASSYVEEQFF. The CDR3 DNA is TGTGCCAGCAGTTACGTGGAAGAGCAGTTCTTC. The chain is built from TRBV6-5 and TRBJ2-1; no firm D call. The CDR3 length is 11 residues. V gave up 2 bases and J gave up 10 bases, with 6 bases separating them. Germline V gives CDR1 MNHEY, CDR2 SVGAGI.

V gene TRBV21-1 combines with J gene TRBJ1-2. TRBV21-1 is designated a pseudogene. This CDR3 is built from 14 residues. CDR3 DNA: TGTGCCAGCTTCTCCCCTGGGAGGGGAGGTGGCTACACCTTC. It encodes CASFSPGRGGGYTF.

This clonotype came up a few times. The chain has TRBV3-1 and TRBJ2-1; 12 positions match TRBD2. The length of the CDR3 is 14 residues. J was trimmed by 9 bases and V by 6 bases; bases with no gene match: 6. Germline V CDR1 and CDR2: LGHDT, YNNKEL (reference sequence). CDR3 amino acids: CASRLTSGSPEQFF. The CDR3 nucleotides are TGTGCCAGCAGACTGACTAGCGGGAGTCCTGAGCAGTTCTTC.

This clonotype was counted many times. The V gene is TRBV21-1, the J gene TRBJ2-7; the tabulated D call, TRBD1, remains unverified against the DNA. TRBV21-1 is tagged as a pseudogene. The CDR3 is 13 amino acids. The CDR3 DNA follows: TGTGCCAGCACCGGGATAACCTACTACGAGCAGTACGTC. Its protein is CASTGITYYEQYV.

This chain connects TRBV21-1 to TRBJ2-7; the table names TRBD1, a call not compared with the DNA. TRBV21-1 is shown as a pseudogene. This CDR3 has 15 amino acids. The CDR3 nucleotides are TGTGCCAGCAGCACCAAAACCCCGGGCCCCTACGAGCAGTACGTC. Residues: CASSTKTPGPYEQYV.

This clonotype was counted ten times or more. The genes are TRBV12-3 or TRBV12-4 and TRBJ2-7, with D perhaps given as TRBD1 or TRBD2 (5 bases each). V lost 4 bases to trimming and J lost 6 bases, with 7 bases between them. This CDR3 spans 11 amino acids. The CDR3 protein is CASSSGPEQYF. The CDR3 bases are TGTGCCAGCAGTTCGGGGCCCGAGCAGTACTTC.

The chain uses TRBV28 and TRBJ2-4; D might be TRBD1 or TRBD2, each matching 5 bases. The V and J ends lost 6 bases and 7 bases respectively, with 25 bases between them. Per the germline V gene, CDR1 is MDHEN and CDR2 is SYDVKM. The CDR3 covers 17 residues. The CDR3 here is CASSPPPGTHGWNIQYF. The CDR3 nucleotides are TGTGCCAGCAGCCCTCCCCCAGGGACCCATGGGTGGAACATTCAGTACTTC.

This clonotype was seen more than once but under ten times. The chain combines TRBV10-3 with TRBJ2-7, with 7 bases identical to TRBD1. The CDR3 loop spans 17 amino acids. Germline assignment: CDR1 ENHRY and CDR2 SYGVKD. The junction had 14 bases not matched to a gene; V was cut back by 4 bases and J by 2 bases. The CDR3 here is CAISAGPTGTAAYEQYF. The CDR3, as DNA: TGTGCCATCAGTGCGGGGCCCACCGGGACAGCGGCCTACGAGCAGTACTTC.

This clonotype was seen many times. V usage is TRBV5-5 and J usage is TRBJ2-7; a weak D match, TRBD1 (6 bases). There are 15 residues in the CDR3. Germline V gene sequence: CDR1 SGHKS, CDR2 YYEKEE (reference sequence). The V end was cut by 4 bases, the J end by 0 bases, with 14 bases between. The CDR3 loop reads CASSAGQSSSYEQYF. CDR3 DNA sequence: TGTGCCAGCAGCGCAGGACAGTCAAGCTCCTACGAGCAGTACTTC.

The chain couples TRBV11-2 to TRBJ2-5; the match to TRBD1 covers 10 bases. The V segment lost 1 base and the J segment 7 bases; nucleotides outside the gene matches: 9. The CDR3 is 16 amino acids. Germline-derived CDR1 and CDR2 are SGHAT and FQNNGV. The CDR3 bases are TGTGCCAGCAGCTTAGCTGGGACAGGGGCTTGGGGGACCCAGTACTTC. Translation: CASSLAGTGAWGTQYF.

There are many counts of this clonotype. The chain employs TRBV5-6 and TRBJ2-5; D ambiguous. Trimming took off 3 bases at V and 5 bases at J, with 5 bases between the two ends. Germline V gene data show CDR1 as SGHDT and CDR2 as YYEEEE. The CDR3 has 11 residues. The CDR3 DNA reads TGTGCCAGCAGCTCGGTCGAGACCCAGTACTTC. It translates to CASSSVETQYF.

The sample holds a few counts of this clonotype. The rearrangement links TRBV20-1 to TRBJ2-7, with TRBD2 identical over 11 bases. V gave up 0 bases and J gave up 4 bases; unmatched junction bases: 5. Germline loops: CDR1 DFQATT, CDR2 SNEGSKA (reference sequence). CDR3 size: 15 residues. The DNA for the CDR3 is TGCAGTGCTAGAGATGTAGCGGGAGGGCTGTACGAGCAGTACTTC. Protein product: CSARDVAGGLYEQYF.

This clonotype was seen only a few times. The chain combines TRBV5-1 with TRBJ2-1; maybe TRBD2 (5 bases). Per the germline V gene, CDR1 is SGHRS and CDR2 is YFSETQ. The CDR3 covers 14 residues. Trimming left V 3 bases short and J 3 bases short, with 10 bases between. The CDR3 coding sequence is TGCGCCAGCAGCTCCTACGGGGACTACAATGAGCAGTTCTTC. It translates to CASSSYGDYNEQFF. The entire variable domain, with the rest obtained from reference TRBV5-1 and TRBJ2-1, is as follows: KAGVTQTPRYLIKTRGQQVTLSCSPISGHRSVSWYQQTPGQGLQFLFEYFSETQRNKGNFPGRFSGRQFSNSRSEMNVSTLELGDSALYLCASSSYGDYNEQFFGPGTRLTVL.

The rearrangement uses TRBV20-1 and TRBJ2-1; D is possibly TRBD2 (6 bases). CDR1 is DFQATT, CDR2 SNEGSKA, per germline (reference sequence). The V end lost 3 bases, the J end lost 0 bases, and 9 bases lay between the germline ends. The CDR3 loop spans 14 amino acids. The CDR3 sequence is CSASFGSSYNEQFF. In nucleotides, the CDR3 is TGCAGTGCTAGTTTCGGGAGCTCCTACAATGAGCAGTTCTTC.

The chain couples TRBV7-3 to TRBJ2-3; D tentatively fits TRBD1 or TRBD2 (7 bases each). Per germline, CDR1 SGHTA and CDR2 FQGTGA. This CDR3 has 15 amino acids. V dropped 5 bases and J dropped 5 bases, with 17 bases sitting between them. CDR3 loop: CASSRQGGWLDTQYF. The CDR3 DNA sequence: TGTGCCAGCAGCAGACAGGGAGGGTGGCTAGATACGCAGTATTTT.